The clone carrying this TCR beta chain appeared once. Antigen specificity is unknown. The record originates from a study of Tregs in tolerant kidney transplant recipients. Study as a whole: CD4+CD25+CD127- cells came from approximately 3-day belatacept mixed lymphocyte reactions, some with roughly five-day graft donor restimulation. Sorting used antibodies to exclude donor cells.

Libraries were prepared by immunoSEQ multiplex PCR; TCRdb keeps only in-frame clonotypes and omits some of them. The sample shows approximately 41,000 clones, around 95% of them seen only once. Trimming cost V 8 bases and J 6 bases, with 20 bases left between them. The CDR3 spans 14 residues. Germline CDR1 and CDR2: SGHAT and FQNNGV. Broader study findings: Tregs expanded with activated donor B cells seemed most donor-specific. This study did not directly address biological reproducibility.

The material sequenced was Tregs from blood cultured with allogeneic cells. The V call is TRBV11-2, the J call TRBJ2-7; tentatively, D is TRBD2 (6 bases). This TCR came from a human donor in good health. CDR3 in amino acids: CASCPISGAFEQYF. The CDR3 DNA is TGTGCCAGCTGCCCAATATCGGGAGCCTTCGAGCAGTACTTC.